Below, 27 T cell receptor beta chains from the same sample are listed, as sequenced in a study. Each CDR3 protein is one row after TCRdb ran MiXCR on the 5' RACE reads. The sample shows some 64,000 distinct CDR3 sequences, about 20% of them seen only once. The sample consisted of memory CD4+ T cells sorted from a lymph node. Subset reported: memory CD4+ T cells, CD4+CD45RO+CD25-. The origin of the receptors is a female donor with breast cancer.

This clonotype was picked up a small number of times. V and J are TRBV7-8 and TRBJ2-7; 7 positions agree with TRBD1. The CDR3 is 16 amino acids. With V trimmed by 5 bases and J by 4 bases, 14 bases remained unmatched. CDR1 SGHVS and CDR2 FQNEAQ come from the germline V gene. This chain's CDR3 is CASSPRTGPSLYEQYF. DNA for the CDR3: TGTGCCAGCAGCCCGCGGACAGGTCCTTCCCTATACGAGCAGTACTTC.

This clonotype has just a few counts. V usage is TRBV7-9 and J usage is TRBJ1-4, with D uncertain. The V gene's germline CDR1 is SEHNR and CDR2 FQNEAQ (reference sequence). This CDR3 has 13 amino acids. The V gene lost 3 bases and the J gene lost 3 bases, with 5 bases spanning the gap. The CDR3 coding sequence is TGTGCCAGCAGCTTGGTATCTAATGAAAAACTGTTTTTT. Its protein is CASSLVSNEKLFF.

As for this clonotype: Since the CDR3 does not end with the conserved phenylalanine or tryptophan, this likely comes from a read error. The chain carries TRBV4-3 and TRBJ2-7, with 10 bases lining up with TRBD2. Germline-derived CDR1 and CDR2 are LGHNA and YSLEER. The V and J ends lost 3 bases and 7 bases, in that order; junction bases with no gene match: 9. There are 15 residues in the CDR3. CDR3 in amino acids: CASSQILAGSWEQYL. The CDR3 DNA is TGCGCCAGCAGCCAGATACTAGCGGGATCGTGGGAGCAGTACCTC.

This clonotype was recorded a few times. CDR3 nucleotide sequence: TGTGCCAGCAGCAGAGAGAAGCGGGTTCCGATTGGAGATACGCAGTATTTT. This encodes CASSREKRVPIGDTQYF. The chain recombines TRBV21-1 with TRBJ2-3; TRBD2 was called by the table and not checked on the DNA. TRBV21-1 is designated a pseudogene. The CDR3 is 17 residues long.

This clonotype was observed many times. The genes are TRBV6-5 and TRBJ1-5; 9 positions match TRBD1. CDR3 length: 17 amino acids. V was clipped by 6 bases and J by 4 bases; unmatched bases: 13. Germline V gene sequence: CDR1 MNHEY, CDR2 SVGAGI. CDR3 bases: TGTGCCAGCAGGGTCCGGGACAGGGCTGTCTCGAATCAGCCCCAGCATTTT. This sequence encodes CASRVRDRAVSNQPQHF.

This clonotype has a count of ten or more. The chain carries TRBV20-1 and TRBJ2-7; 7 bases agree with TRBD2. V lost 0 bases, J lost 2 bases, and 7 bases stayed unmatched. The germline CDR1 and CDR2 sequences are DFQATT and SNEGSKA (reference sequence). The CDR3 loop spans 15 amino acids. The CDR3 reads CSARDSTSAAYEQYF. For the CDR3, the DNA is TGCAGTGCTAGAGATTCTACTAGCGCAGCCTACGAGCAGTACTTC.

The chain carries TRBV15 and TRBJ1-2; D remains unclear. Germline-derived CDR1 and CDR2 are LNHNV and YYDKDF (reference sequence). This CDR3 has 16 amino acids. V was shortened by 3 bases and J by 4 bases, with 18 bases between the two germline ends. CDR3 amino acids: CATSSWGETVRYGYTF. In DNA form, the CDR3 reads TGTGCCACCAGCAGTTGGGGAGAGACGGTACGCTATGGCTACACCTTC.

The rearrangement links TRBV7-7 to TRBJ2-5, with 7 bases lining up with TRBD2. CDR1 SSHAT and CDR2 FNYEAQ come from the germline V gene (reference sequence). This CDR3 has 14 amino acids. For the CDR3, the DNA is TGTACTAGCAGCCTGAATGGGCGGGAGGAGACCCAGTACTTC. Protein: CTSSLNGREETQYF.

By share of the sample, this clonotype is medium-sized. J is TRBJ1-1 and V is TRBV18; D not certain. The V end lost 1 base, the J end lost 1 base, and 13 bases lay between the germline ends. CDR3 length equals 16 residues. CDR1 is KGHSH, CDR2 LQKENI, per germline. CDR3 DNA sequence: TGTGCCAGCTCACCACGGTCTAAGGGCTCGAACACTGAAGCTTTCTTT. Translating it yields CASSPRSKGSNTEAFF. The full variable domain, in which reference TRBV18 and TRBJ1-1 provide the parts outside the CDR3, is NAGVMQNPRHLVRRRGQEARLRCSPMKGHSHVYWYRQLPEEGLKFMVYLQKENIIDESGMPKERFSAEFPKEGPSILRIQQVVRGDSAAYFCASSPRSKGSNTEAFFGQGTRLTVV.

The chain uses TRBV24-1 and TRBJ2-2; 10 bases are shared with TRBD2. CDR3 length equals 16 residues. Germline-derived CDR1 and CDR2 are KGHDR and SFDVKD. With 5 bases clipped from V and 3 bases from J, the junction kept 5 bases outside the gene matches. The DNA for the CDR3 is TGTGCCACCAGTGTCTCTAGCGGGAGAGACACCGGGGAGCTGTTTTTT. Translated, it gives CATSVSSGRDTGELFF.

The chain recombines TRBV21-1 with TRBJ2-6. TRBV21-1 is classified as a pseudogene. This CDR3 is 15 amino acids long. The CDR3 reads CASSKEGIGANVLTF. The CDR3 DNA is TGTGCCAGCAGCAAAGAGGGTATCGGGGCCAACGTCCTGACTTTC.

This clonotype was counted only a few times. DNA of the CDR3: TGTGCCAGCAGCAGACCGACAAAGAACACTGAAGCTTTCTTT. This encodes CASSRPTKNTEAFF. The chain links TRBV7-9 to TRBJ1-1; D not resolved. V was trimmed by 5 bases and J by 1 base, leaving 11 bases between them. The V gene's germline CDR1 is SEHNR and CDR2 FQNEAQ (reference sequence). The CDR3 is 14 residues long.

The V gene is TRBV5-1, the J gene TRBJ1-3; no definite D call. CDR1 and CDR2 (germline): SGHRS, YFSETQ. Trimming removed 0 bases from V and 3 bases from J, with 7 bases in between. The CDR3 spans 14 residues. The CDR3 here is CASSLEGLGNTIYF. The CDR3 nucleotides read TGCGCCAGCAGCTTGGAAGGGCTTGGAAACACCATATATTTT. Drawing the rest from reference TRBV5-1 and TRBJ1-3, the complete variable domain is KAGVTQTPRYLIKTRGQQVTLSCSPISGHRSVSWYQQTPGQGLQFLFEYFSETQRNKGNFPGRFSGRQFSNSRSEMNVSTLELGDSALYLCASSLEGLGNTIYFGEGSWLTVV.

This clonotype appeared a few times. The V call is TRBV30, the J call TRBJ1-1; perhaps TRBD1 as D (5 bases). Trimming stripped 0 bases from V and 4 bases from J, with 9 bases between. CDR3 size: 13 residues. Germline-derived CDR1 and CDR2 are GTSNPN and SVGIG (reference sequence). CDR3 DNA sequence: TGTGCCTGGAGTGTATTGGGGGGCACTGAAGCTTTCTTT. This gives the protein CAWSVLGGTEAFF. The full variable domain, rest sourced from reference TRBV30 and TRBJ1-1, is SQTIHQWPATLVQPVGSPLSLECTVEGTSNPNLYWYRQAAGRGLQLLFYSVGIGQISSEVPQNLSASRPQDRQFILSSKKLLLSDSGFYLCAWSVLGGTEAFFGQGTRLTVV.

The rearrangement uses TRBV20-1 and TRBJ2-3; 7 nucleotides match TRBD2. The germline V gene has CDR1 DFQATT and CDR2 SNEGSKA (reference sequence). This CDR3 contains 15 residues. After removal of 0 bases from V and 2 bases from J, the junction contained 5 bases not matched to a gene. CDR3 loop: CSARDQLAVTDTQYF. The CDR3 bases are TGCAGTGCTAGAGATCAGCTAGCGGTCACAGATACGCAGTATTTT.

The table lists this clonotype with a few counts. This CDR3 is CASSLEGLGVYTF. Here the CDR3 DNA reads TGTGCCAGCAGCTTGGAAGGTTTGGGGGTCTACACCTTC. This chain uses TRBV5-5 with TRBJ1-2; possibly TRBD1 for D (5 bases). The germline gives CDR1 SGHKS, CDR2 YYEKEE (reference sequence). The V end was cut by 0 bases, the J end by 10 bases, with 13 bases between. The CDR3 loop spans 13 amino acids.

This chain connects TRBV5-1 to TRBJ1-1, with a possible D match to TRBD1 (5 bases). The CDR3 covers 15 residues. Trimming left V 1 base short and J 1 base short, with 11 bases between. Germline lookup yields CDR1 SGHRS and CDR2 YFSETQ. In DNA, the CDR3 is TGCGCCAGCAGCTTGCGAGGGGCGGGGAACACTGAAGCTTTCTTT. Protein sequence: CASSLRGAGNTEAFF.

This clonotype was detected ten times or more. V is TRBV7-2 and J is TRBJ2-3; 8 nucleotides match TRBD2. This CDR3 comprises 17 residues. J was trimmed by 3 bases and V by 6 bases; bases with no gene match: 14. CDR1 is SGHTA and CDR2 is FQGNSA in the germline V gene. The CDR3 nucleotides read TGTGCCAGCAGTTGGAGCGGGAGTTATAAATGGACAGATACGCAGTATTTT. It codes for CASSWSGSYKWTDTQYF.

The sample holds a few counts of this clonotype. The gene calls are TRBV20-1 and TRBJ2-3; D is unclear. V shed 4 bases and J shed 2 bases, with 10 bases lying between them. The V gene's germline CDR1 is DFQATT and CDR2 SNEGSKA (reference sequence). The CDR3 totals 13 residues. CDR3 loop: CSAKASVTDTQYF. The DNA for the CDR3 is TGCAGTGCTAAAGCCAGTGTCACAGATACGCAGTATTTT.

V gene TRBV9 combines with J gene TRBJ1-2; TRBD1 might be the D (6 bases). CDR1 and CDR2 (germline): SGDLS, YYNGEE. This CDR3 region has 14 residues. V was trimmed by 3 bases and J by 0 bases, leaving 9 bases between them. The CDR3 region has the DNA TGTGCCAGCAGCGCAGCAGGGGCTAACTATGGCTACACCTTC. Translation gives CASSAAGANYGYTF.

This clonotype has only a few counts. This rearrangement joins TRBV12-3 or TRBV12-4 to TRBJ2-1, with D perhaps matching TRBD1 (6 bases). This CDR3 spans 13 amino acids. Trimming took 4 bases from V and 2 from J, leaving 6 bases between them. CDR3 coding DNA: TGTGCCAGCAGTTGGGACACCTACAATGAGCAGTTCTTC. Its translation is CASSWDTYNEQFF.

In its sample, this clonotype was seen a few times. The rearrangement joins TRBV9 to TRBJ1-6; weak D call: TRBD1 (5 bases). Germline-derived CDR1 and CDR2 are SGDLS and YYNGEE. The CDR3 spans 15 residues. Trimming removed 4 bases at V and 4 bases at J, with 12 bases between. Here the CDR3 DNA reads TGTGCCAGCAGCCCGGGGGGAGGGTATAATTCACCCCTCCACTTT. Translation gives CASSPGGGYNSPLHF.

This clonotype was detected a few times. This chain connects TRBV28 to TRBJ2-3; TRBD2 agrees at 7 bases. The CDR3 is 16 amino acids. From germline, CDR1 is MDHEN and CDR2 SYDVKM. The trim removed 5 bases at V and 4 bases at J, leaving 12 bases unmatched. The CDR3 protein is CASSPWSGGSADTQYF. The DNA of the CDR3 is TGTGCCAGCAGTCCGTGGTCTGGCGGGAGTGCAGATACGCAGTATTTT.

This clonotype was counted between two and nine times. This chain joins TRBV6-1 and TRBJ2-7; D might be TRBD1 (6 bases). V lost 5 bases and J lost 6, with 20 bases in between. The V gene's germline CDR1 is MNHNS and CDR2 SASEGT. The length of the CDR3 is 15 residues. The CDR3 protein is CASSLSPQGSSEQYF. CDR3 nucleotide sequence: TGTGCCAGCAGTCTTTCGCCACAGGGAAGCAGCGAGCAGTACTTC.

The table lists this clonotype with a few counts. The chain joins TRBV6-5 to TRBJ1-1; D might be TRBD1 (6 bases). The germline V and J ends were trimmed by 2 bases and 11 bases, with 15 bases remaining between them. The CDR3 runs to 13 residues. Per the germline V gene, CDR1 is MNHEY and CDR2 is SVGAGI. Here the CDR3 reads CASSYGQGSVAFF. The DNA of the CDR3 is TGTGCCAGCAGTTACGGTCAGGGGTCGGTGGCTTTCTTT.

This clonotype appeared many times. This rearrangement joins TRBV5-1 to TRBJ1-2, with 10 bases fitting TRBD1. J was trimmed by 4 bases and V by 4 bases; bases with no gene match: 7. CDR3 length equals 15 residues. Germline values: CDR1 SGHRS, CDR2 YFSETQ. CDR3 DNA sequence: TGCGCCAGCAGCGCGACAGGGGACAGGGGCTATGGCTACACCTTC. This encodes CASSATGDRGYGYTF.

This clonotype was counted many times. The chain couples TRBV7-2 to TRBJ1-3, with D tentatively TRBD1 (5 bases). Germline V gene sequence: CDR1 SGHTA, CDR2 FQGNSA. This CDR3 is 15 amino acids long. Trimming shortened V by 5 bases and J by 0 bases, and 11 bases separated the two germline ends. For the CDR3, the DNA is TGTGCCAGCAGCACCCGACAGCTCTCTGGAAACACCATATATTTT. Translated, it gives CASSTRQLSGNTIYF. Filled out from reference TRBV7-2 and TRBJ1-3, the complete variable domain reads GAGVSQSPSNKVTEKGKDVELRCDPISGHTALYWYRQSLGQGLEFLIYFQGNSAPDKSGLPSDRFSAERTGGSVSTLTIQRTQQEDSAVYLCASSTRQLSGNTIYFGEGSWLTVV.